This is a list of T cell receptor beta chains from one sample in a study of identical twins. Each CDR3 protein gets one entry after TCRdb re-called the 5' RACE reads with MiXCR. The sample has approximately 230,000 distinct CDR3 sequences; around 15% are singletons. The sequencing sample was made of memory (CD45RO+) T cells sorted from blood. These receptors were obtained from a woman between 18 and 30 years old in good health. The CDR3 runs from the conserved cysteine through the conserved F or W. The D gene is left open where the match is weak. Some rows have no size entry. The others give once, few or many, or a class for an expanded clone.

>TRBJ1-1|.|.|TRBV12-3/TRBV12-4
TGTGCCAGCAAGTTTCTTAGGGGGACTGAAGCTTTCTTT
CASKFLRGTEAFF
>TRBJ1-2|few|.|TRBV5-4
TGTGCCAGCAGCTTGGAGCCGACGATTAACTATGGCTACACCTTC
CASSLEPTINYGYTF
>TRBJ2-7|few|TRBD1|TRBV20-1
TGCAGTGCTTTCAATCGACAGGGAAAGCTCGACGAGCAGTACTTC
CSAFNRQGKLDEQYF
>TRBJ1-1|.|.|TRBV6-5
TGTGCCAGCAGTTATAGCGGGGATACGGGCACTGAAGCTTTCTTT
CASSYSGDTGTEAFF
>TRBJ2-7|few|.|TRBV12-3/TRBV12-4
TGTGCCAGCAGTTCGCCGGGAAGGTCCCTCTACGAGCAGTACTTC
CASSSPGRSLYEQYF
>TRBJ2-4|few|.|TRBV5-6
TGTGCCAGCAGCTACGGACAAAGTAAAAACATTCAGTACTTC
CASSYGQSKNIQYF
>TRBJ2-5|.|TRBD2|TRBV7-9
TGTGCCAGCAGCTGGACTAGCGGGGCTTCGGAGACCCAGTACTTC
CASSWTSGASETQYF
>TRBJ2-7|few|.|TRBV5-5
TGTGCCAGCAGCTTGGGCCCCCTCGGGGACGAGCAGTACTTC
CASSLGPLGDEQYF
>TRBJ1-1|.|.|TRBV27
TGTGCCAGCAGTCCATGGGGAGGGGTGGACACTGAAGCTTTCTTT
CASSPWGGVDTEAFF
>TRBJ2-2|many|.|TRBV7-6
TGTGCCAGCAGCTTAACTGGGGGCACCGGGGAGCTGTTTTTT
CASSLTGGTGELFF
>TRBJ1-1|.|TRBD1|TRBV30
TGTGCCTGGCGAGACAGGGGGTATGAAGCTTTCTTT
CAWRDRGYEAFF
>TRBJ1-2|.|.|TRBV5-4
TGTGCCAGCAGCAGGGGTCGGGACGGACCCCTCTATGGCTACACCTTC
CASSRGRDGPLYGYTF
>TRBJ2-1|.|.|TRBV4-3
TGCGCCAGCAGCCAAGAGATTCGGCTCCCTGGCCATGAGCAGTTCTTC
CASSQEIRLPGHEQFF
>TRBJ2-3|many|.|TRBV5-1
TGCGCCAGCAGCTTGGTGGTGGGAATTGGGTCTGGTACGCAGTATTTT
CASSLVVGIGSGTQYF
>TRBJ2-5|few|TRBD1|TRBV9
TGTGCCAGCAGCCTGACAGGGGTTGCCGGAGAGACCCAGTACTTC
CASSLTGVAGETQYF
>TRBJ2-7|many|.|TRBV29-1
TGCAGCGTTGGCAGGGGAAGCTCCTACGAGCAGTACTTC
CSVGRGSSYEQYF
>TRBJ1-1|.|TRBD1|TRBV11-2
TGTGCCAGCAGCAAAGACAGGGGGCGGCACACTGAAGCTTTCTTT
CASSKDRGRHTEAFF
>TRBJ2-7|.|.|TRBV20-1
TGCAGTGCCGTTGGGCAGTACAAATACGAGCAGTACTTC
CSAVGQYKYEQYF
>TRBJ1-6|.|.|TRBV20-1
TGCAGTGCTAGAGGAGACAGTGGATCACCCCTCCACTTT
CSARGDSGSPLHF
>TRBJ1-2|.|.|TRBV20-1
TGCAGTGCTAGAGGAGGTAGTAATAACTATGGCTACACCTTC
CSARGGSNNYGYTF
>TRBJ2-1|.|TRBD2|TRBV20-1
TGCAGTGCCACGGACCCAGCGGGAGGGGTCAATGAGCAGTTCTTC
CSATDPAGGVNEQFF
>TRBJ2-6|few|.|TRBV20-1
TGCAGTGCTTTCAGGATTGGGGCCAACGTCCTGACTTTC
CSAFRIGANVLTF
>TRBJ1-6|.|.|TRBV15
TGTGCCACCAGCAGAGACAGGGATAATTCACCCCTCCACTTT
CATSRDRDNSPLHF
>TRBJ2-7|.|.|TRBV18
TGTGCCAGCTCACCAGGACAGAACAGCTACGAGCAGTACTTC
CASSPGQNSYEQYF
>TRBJ1-5|.|.|TRBV18
TGTGCCAGCTCACCAGAGGGGGGAAGGGGCAATCAGCCCCAGCATTTT
CASSPEGGRGNQPQHF
>TRBJ1-6|few|.|TRBV3-1
TGTGCCAGCATACAGCCCGGCTCACCCCTCCACTTT
CASIQPGSPLHF
>TRBJ2-5|few|.|TRBV19
TGTGCCAGTAGTAAGGGTCGGGAGACCCAGTACTTC
CASSKGRETQYF
>TRBJ2-1|few|.|TRBV7-8
TGTGCCAGCAGCGTAAACGGACAGTTTAATGAGCAGTTCTTC
CASSVNGQFNEQFF
>TRBJ1-1|.|.|TRBV28
TGTGCCAGCAGTCCCTGGACCAAGAACACTGAAGCTTTCTTT
CASSPWTKNTEAFF
>TRBJ2-2|.|.|TRBV12-3/TRBV12-4
TGTGCCAGCAGTTTCAGGCGGACAGTGAACACCGGGGAGCTGTTTTTT
CASSFRRTVNTGELFF
>TRBJ1-1|many|.|TRBV7-9
TGTGCCAGCAGCCCCCCGACAGGCATGAACACTGAAGCTTTCTTT
CASSPPTGMNTEAFF
>TRBJ2-1|.|TRBD2|TRBV6-4
TGTGCCAGCAGTGATCTAGCGGGGGGGGATGAGCAGTTCTTC
CASSDLAGGDEQFF
>TRBJ2-3|.|.|TRBV20-1
TGCAGTGCCGTGGTTGACGGCACAGATACGCAGTATTTT
CSAVVDGTDTQYF
>TRBJ2-3|.|.|TRBV24-1
TGTGCCACCAGTGTCGGTAGTCTTGGGGAAGATACGCAGTATTTT
CATSVGSLGEDTQYF
>TRBJ2-3|.|.|TRBV5-4
TGTGCCAGCAGCCTGAAGAGTGAAGCGCAGTATTTT
CASSLKSEAQYF
>TRBJ2-1|.|TRBD1|TRBV20-1
TGCAGTGCCCCCCAGAGGCAGGGGGCTTCCAATGAGCAGTTCTTC
CSAPQRQGASNEQFF
>TRBJ2-5|.|TRBD2|TRBV28
TGTGCCAGCAGTTTAACGGTCATAGCGGGAGTGGGGGAGACCCAGTACTTC
CASSLTVIAGVGETQYF
>TRBJ2-5|few|.|TRBV27
TGTGCCAGCAGTTTATGGGGGACGCGCAGCCAAGAGACCCAGTACTTC
CASSLWGTRSQETQYF
>TRBJ2-1|many|TRBD2|TRBV2
TGTGCCAGCAGTGATAGGGCTAGCGGGAGAACTGAGCAGTTCTTC
CASSDRASGRTEQFF
>TRBJ2-1|.|.|TRBV11-2
TGTGCCAGCACCCCCGGGACTTACAATGAGCAGTTCTTC
CASTPGTYNEQFF
>TRBJ2-7|.|TRBD1|TRBV29-1
TGCAGCGTCGGGGACAGGTTGTACGAGCAGTACTTC
CSVGDRLYEQYF
>TRBJ1-4|.|.|TRBV20-1
TGCAGTGCCTTCGATGAAAAACTGTTTTTT
CSAFDEKLFF
>TRBJ2-7|many|.|TRBV7-2
TGTGCCAGCAGCTTAAGTTCTAGGCGCCTGAACTACGAGCAGTACTTC
CASSLSSRRLNYEQYF
>TRBJ1-2|.|TRBD1|TRBV10-3
TGTGCCAGTCAGACAGGGAACTATGGCTACACCTTC
CASQTGNYGYTF
>TRBJ2-1|few|TRBD2|TRBV3-1
TGTGCCAGCAGCCACCCTGCGGGGGGTCGATACAATGAGCAGTTCTTC
CASSHPAGGRYNEQFF
>TRBJ1-2|few|.|TRBV5-6
TGTGCCAGCAGCCCACAGCTCGTCGCTAACTATGGCTACACCTTC
CASSPQLVANYGYTF
>TRBJ2-5|.|TRBD2|TRBV3-1
TGTGCCAGCGGAGCGGGGGAGACCCAGTACTTC
CASGAGETQYF
>TRBJ2-3|.|TRBD1|TRBV2
TGTGCCAGTAATACGGGACAGGTGACAGATACGCAGTATTTT
CASNTGQVTDTQYF
>TRBJ2-7|.|.|TRBV11-2
TGTGCCAGCAGCTTAGCGGGAGTTTTTTACGAGCAGTACTTC
CASSLAGVFYEQYF
>TRBJ1-1|few|.|TRBV6-5
TGTGCCAGCAGTTATGGCTTCGGGGAGATCAGGGTGGGCACTGAAGCTTTCTTT
CASSYGFGEIRVGTEAFF
>TRBJ2-1|.|TRBD2|TRBV20-1
TGCAGTGCTAGGCGAACTAGCGGGTTGTCTTACAATGAGCAGTTCTTC
CSARRTSGLSYNEQFF
>TRBJ2-7|.|TRBD1|TRBV25-1
TGTGCCAGCAGGGGGAGAATGGGACAGAGCTTCTTTAGGTCCTACGAGCAGTACTTC
CASRGRMGQSFFRSYEQYF
>TRBJ2-5|.|TRBD2|TRBV4-2
TGTGCCAGCAGCCGCGGACTAGCTAGAGAGACCCAGTACTTC
CASSRGLARETQYF